This T cell receptor beta chain came from a study of control samples from healthy donors and cancer patients. Data came from immunoSEQ multiplex PCR; TCRdb stores just in-frame clones and leaves some out. Seen here are 95,000 to 150,000 clones, 87% observed once, and the top ten hold around 1.8%. V lost 4 bases to trimming and J lost 4 bases, with 10 bases between them. Germline V gene data show CDR1 as SGHAT and CDR2 as FQNNGV. The CDR3 is 13 residues long. This rearrangement joins TRBV11-2 to TRBJ1-2; D is unclear. The sequence was obtained from a man younger than 35 in good health. Sequenced: blood. CDR3 sequence: CASSSGEGYGYTF. DNA of the CDR3: TGTGCCAGCAGCTCGGGCGAGGGCTATGGCTACACCTTC.